There are a few counts of the clone carrying this T cell receptor beta chain. Antigen unknown. Trimming pared 3 bases from V and 15 bases from J, leaving 18 bases between. This CDR3 region has 13 residues. This entry is derived from a study of response to subunit inactivated influenza vaccine. Study observations and caveats: Each seasonal flu vaccination may recruit only limited new T cells, authors suggested.

TCRdb re-called the RT-PCR reads with MiXCR, one entry per CDR3 protein. The sample has around 850,000 distinct CDR3 sequences; about 18% are singletons. The specimen was PBMCs from blood, collected approximately 5 days after vaccination. The chain recombines TRBV12-3 or TRBV12-4 with TRBJ2-1; tentatively, D is TRBD1 (6 bases). The clonotype was recovered from a man over 45 who received an inactivated influenza vaccine. The CDR3, as DNA: TGTGCCAGCAGTTTGGGAGCAGGGATCAGGGGGTTCTTC. Translation: CASSLGAGIRGFF.